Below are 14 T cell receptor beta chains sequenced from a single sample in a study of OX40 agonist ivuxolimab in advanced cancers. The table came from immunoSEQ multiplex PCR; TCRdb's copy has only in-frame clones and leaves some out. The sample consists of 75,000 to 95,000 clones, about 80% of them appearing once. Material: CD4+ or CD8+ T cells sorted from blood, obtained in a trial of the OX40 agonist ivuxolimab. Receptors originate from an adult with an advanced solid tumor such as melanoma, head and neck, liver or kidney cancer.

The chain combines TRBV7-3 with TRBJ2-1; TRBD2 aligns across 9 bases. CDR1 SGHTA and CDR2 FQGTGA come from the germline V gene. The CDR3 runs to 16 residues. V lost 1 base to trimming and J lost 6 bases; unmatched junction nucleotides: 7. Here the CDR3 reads CASSLKGGRATNEQFF. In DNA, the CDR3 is TGTGCCAGCAGCTTAAAGGGCGGGAGGGCCACCAATGAGCAGTTCTTC.

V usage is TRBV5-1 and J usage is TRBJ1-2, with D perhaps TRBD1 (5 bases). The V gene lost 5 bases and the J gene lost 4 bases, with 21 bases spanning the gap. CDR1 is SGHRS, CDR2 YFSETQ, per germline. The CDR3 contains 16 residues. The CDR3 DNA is TGCGCCAGCAGTCCCGGAGGAGGTTCGGGGGGCTATGGCTACACCTTC. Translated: CASSPGGGSGGYGYTF.

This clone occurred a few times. The CDR3 sequence is CAISDSGGRGTEAFF. The CDR3 nucleotides read TGTGCCATCAGTGATTCAGGGGGCAGGGGCACTGAAGCTTTCTTT. The V and J genes are TRBV10-3 and TRBJ1-1; 8 bases are shared with TRBD1. The V gene's germline CDR1 is ENHRY and CDR2 SYGVKD. After removal of 3 bases from V and 4 bases from J, the junction contained 7 bases not matched to a gene. The CDR3 is 15 amino acids.

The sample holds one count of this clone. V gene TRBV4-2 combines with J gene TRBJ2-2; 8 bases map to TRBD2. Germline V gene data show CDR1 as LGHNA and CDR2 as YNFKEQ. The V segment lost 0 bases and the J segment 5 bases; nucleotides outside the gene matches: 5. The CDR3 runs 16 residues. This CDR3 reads CASSQDRTSFTGELFF. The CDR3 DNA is TGTGCCAGCAGCCAAGATCGGACTAGCTTTACCGGGGAGCTGTTTTTT.

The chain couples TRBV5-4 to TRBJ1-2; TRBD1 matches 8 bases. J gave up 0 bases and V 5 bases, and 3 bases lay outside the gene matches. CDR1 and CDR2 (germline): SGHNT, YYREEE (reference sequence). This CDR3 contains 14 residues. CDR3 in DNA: TGTGCCAGCAGTTTACAGGGGGCTAACTATGGCTACACCTTC. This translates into CASSLQGANYGYTF.

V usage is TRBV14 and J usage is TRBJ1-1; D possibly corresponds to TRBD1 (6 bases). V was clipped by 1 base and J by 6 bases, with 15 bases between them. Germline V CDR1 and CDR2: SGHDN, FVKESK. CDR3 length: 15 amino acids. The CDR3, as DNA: TGTGCCAGCAGCCAAGCCGGGGGGGGCAACTCTGAAGCTTTCTTT. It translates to CASSQAGGGNSEAFF.

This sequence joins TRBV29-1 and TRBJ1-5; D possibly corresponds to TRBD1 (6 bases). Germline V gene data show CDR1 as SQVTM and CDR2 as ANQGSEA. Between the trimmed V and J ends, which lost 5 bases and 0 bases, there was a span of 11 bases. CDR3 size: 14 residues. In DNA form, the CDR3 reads TGCAGCGTTCTAACAGGGAATAGCAATCAGCCCCAGCATTTT. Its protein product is CSVLTGNSNQPQHF. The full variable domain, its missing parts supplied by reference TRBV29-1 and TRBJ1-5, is SAVISQKPSRDICQRGTSLTIQCQVDSQVTMMFWYRQQPGQSLTLIATANQGSEATYESGFVIDKFPISRPNLTFSTLTVSNMSPEDSSIYLCSVLTGNSNQPQHFGDGTRLSIL.

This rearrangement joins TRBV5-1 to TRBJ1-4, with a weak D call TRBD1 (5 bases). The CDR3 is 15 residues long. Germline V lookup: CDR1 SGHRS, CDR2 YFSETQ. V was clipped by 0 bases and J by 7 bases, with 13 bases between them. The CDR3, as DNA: TGCGCCAGCAGCTTGGCCGGGACTCTCGGTGAAAAACTGTTTTTT. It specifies CASSLAGTLGEKLFF. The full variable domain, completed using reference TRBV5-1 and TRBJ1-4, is KAGVTQTPRYLIKTRGQQVTLSCSPISGHRSVSWYQQTPGQGLQFLFEYFSETQRNKGNFPGRFSGRQFSNSRSEMNVSTLELGDSALYLCASSLAGTLGEKLFFGSGTQLSVL.

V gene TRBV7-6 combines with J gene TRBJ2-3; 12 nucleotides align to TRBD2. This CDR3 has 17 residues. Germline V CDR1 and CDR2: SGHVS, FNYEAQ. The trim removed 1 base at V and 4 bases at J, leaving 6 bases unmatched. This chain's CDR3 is CASSLVSSGGVADTQYF. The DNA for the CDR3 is TGTGCCAGCAGCTTAGTGTCTAGCGGGGGGGTTGCAGATACGCAGTATTTT.

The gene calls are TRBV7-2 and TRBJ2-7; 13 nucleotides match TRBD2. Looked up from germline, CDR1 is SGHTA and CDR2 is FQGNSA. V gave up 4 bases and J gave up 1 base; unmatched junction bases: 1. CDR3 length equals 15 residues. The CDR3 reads CASSSGLAGSYEQYF. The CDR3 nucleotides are TGTGCCAGCAGCTCGGGACTAGCGGGGTCCTACGAGCAGTACTTC.

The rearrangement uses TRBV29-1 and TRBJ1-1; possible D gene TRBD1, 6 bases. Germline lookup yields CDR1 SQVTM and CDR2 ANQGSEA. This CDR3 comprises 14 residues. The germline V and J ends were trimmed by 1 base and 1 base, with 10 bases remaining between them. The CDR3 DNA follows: TGCAGCGTTGAAGGGGGGCCGGGGAACACTGAAGCTTTCTTT. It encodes CSVEGGPGNTEAFF.

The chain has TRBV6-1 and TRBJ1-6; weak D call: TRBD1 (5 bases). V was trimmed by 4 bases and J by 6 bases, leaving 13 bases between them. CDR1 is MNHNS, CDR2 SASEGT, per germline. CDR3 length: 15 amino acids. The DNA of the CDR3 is TGTGCCAGCAGTGGGCTGACAGTTCCTAATTCACCCCTCCACTTT. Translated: CASSGLTVPNSPLHF.

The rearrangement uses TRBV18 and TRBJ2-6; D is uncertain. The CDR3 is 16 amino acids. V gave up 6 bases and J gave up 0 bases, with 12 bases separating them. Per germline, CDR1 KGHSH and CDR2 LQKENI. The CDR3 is CASSLAPSSGANVLTF. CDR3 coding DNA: TGTGCCAGCTCCCTGGCCCCGAGCTCTGGGGCCAACGTCCTGACTTTC.

CDR3 DNA sequence: TGTGCCAGTACCTTGACAGGGAGGGGCGGGGAGCTGTTTTTT. Translating it yields CASTLTGRGGELFF. The chain couples TRBV19 to TRBJ2-2; D is possibly TRBD1 or TRBD2 (7 bases each). V lost 7 bases, J lost 7 bases, and 16 bases lay in between. Germline assignment: CDR1 LNHDA and CDR2 SQIVND (reference sequence). The CDR3 totals 14 residues.